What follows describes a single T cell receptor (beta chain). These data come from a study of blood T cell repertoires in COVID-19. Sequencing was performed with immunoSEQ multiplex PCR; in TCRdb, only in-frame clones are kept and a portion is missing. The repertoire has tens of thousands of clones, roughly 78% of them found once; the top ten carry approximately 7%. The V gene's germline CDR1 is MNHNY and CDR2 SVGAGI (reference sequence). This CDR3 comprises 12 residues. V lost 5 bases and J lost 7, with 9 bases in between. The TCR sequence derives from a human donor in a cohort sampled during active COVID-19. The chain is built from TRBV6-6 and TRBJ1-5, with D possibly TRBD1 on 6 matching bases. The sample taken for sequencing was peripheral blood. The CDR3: CASSQGRQPQHF. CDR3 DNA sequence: TGTGCCAGCAGTCAGGGGCGCCAGCCCCAGCATTTT.